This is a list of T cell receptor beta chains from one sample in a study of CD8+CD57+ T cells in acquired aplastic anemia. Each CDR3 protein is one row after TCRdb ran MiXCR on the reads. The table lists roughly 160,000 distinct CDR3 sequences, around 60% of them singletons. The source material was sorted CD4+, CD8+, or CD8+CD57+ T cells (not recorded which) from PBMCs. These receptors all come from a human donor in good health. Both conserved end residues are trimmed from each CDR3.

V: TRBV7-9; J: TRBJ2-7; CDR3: ASSPLDGTDSYEQY
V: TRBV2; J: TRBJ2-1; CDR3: ASSAGQGSYNEQF
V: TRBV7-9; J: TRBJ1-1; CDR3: ASSLHSSEAF
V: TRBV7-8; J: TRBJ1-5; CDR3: ASSFLGYSNQPQH
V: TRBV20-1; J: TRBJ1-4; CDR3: SARDLKGGGVLREKLF
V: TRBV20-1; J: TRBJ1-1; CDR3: SARDFWFGQGNTEAF
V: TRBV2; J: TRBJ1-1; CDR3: ASSQVMNTEAF
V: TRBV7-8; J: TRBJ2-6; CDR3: ASTPRQGFSGANVLT
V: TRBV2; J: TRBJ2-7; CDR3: ASSARTGGFREQY
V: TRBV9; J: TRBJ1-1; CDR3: ASSPRGRDTEAF
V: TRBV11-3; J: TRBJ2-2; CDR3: ASSLDPGGPPGELF
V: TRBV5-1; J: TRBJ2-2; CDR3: ASNELAGAVGELF
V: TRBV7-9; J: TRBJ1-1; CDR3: ASSQGGSGSTEAF
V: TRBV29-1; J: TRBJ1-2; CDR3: SALDPDRAPNYGYT
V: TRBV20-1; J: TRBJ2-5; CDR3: SARVGGTQY
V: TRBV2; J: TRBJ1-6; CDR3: ASIPETGNSPLH
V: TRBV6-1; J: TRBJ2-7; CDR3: ASTPGTRPYEQY
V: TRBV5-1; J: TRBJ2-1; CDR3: ASSSPPGEQF
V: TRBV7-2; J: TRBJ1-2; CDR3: ASSLENGGNYGYT
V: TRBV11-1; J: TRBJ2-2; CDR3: ASSLTPLATTGELF
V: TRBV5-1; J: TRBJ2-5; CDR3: ASATGLRETQY
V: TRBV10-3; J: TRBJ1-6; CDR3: AISESQVSGSPLH
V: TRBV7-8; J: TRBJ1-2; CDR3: ASSQDYAPGYT
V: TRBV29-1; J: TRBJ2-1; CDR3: SVVGIDREQF
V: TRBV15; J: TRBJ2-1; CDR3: ATSRDKTYNEQF
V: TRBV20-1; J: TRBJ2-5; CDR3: SARPDRERETQY
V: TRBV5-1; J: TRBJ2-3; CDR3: ASSLGQITDTQY
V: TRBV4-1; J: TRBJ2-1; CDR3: ASSPPQGGNEQF
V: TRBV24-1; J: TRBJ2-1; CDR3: ATSDFDRGLYNEQF
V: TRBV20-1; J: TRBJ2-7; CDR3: SAGNRVSYEQY
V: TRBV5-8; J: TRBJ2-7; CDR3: ASSSSGSGGSYEQY
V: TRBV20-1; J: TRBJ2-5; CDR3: SASPAGRETQY
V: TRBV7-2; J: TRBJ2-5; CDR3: ASSPLPGQGIETQY
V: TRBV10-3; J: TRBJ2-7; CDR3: AVATYEQY
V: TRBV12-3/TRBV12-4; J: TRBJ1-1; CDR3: ASRPVMNTEAF
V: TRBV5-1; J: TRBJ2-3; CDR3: ASSSHPGTGSDTQY
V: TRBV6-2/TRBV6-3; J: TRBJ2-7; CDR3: ASSAAAGAYNEQY
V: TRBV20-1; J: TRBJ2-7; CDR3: SAPRAITDPYEQY
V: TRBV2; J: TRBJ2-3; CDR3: GGLAGGTQY
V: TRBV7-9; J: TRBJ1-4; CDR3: ASSKGQGNEKLF
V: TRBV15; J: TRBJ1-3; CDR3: ATSRPGGSSGNTIY
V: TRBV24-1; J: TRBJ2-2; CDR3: ATSDAGVETGELF
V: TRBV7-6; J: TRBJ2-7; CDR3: ASSFGLAGVDGEQY
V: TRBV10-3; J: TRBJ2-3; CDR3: AISGQGITDTQY
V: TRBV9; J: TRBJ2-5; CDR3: ASSVAASGGVRETQY
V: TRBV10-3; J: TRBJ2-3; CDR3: AISERDTTSGSPDTQY
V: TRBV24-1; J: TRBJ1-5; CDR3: ATRDRGYNQPQH
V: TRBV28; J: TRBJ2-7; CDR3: ASSDRGAAYEQY
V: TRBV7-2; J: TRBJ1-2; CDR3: ASRSQTGHNSYT
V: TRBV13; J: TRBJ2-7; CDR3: ASSLGGTGNHEQY
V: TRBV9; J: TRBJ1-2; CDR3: ASSQETRRPLVYGYT
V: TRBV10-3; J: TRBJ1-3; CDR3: AISGQGGGNTIY
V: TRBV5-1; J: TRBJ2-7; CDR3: ASSLGPGENEQY
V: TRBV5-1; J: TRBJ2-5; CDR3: ASSWPGGGDLEETQY
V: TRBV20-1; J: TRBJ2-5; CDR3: SAREAKQETQY
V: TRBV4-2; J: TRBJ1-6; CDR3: ASSQVAGDNSPLH
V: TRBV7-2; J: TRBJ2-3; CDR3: ASSLGPRKDTQY
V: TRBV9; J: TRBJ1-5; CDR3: ASSGPDQPQH
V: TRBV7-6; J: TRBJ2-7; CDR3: ASSLGSHTYEQY